Presented here are 22 T cell receptor beta chains from one specimen sequenced in a study of early T cells in non-severe SARS-CoV-2 infection. TCRdb re-called the 5' RACE reads through MiXCR, storing one row per CDR3 protein. Of 50,000 to 70,000 distinct CDR3 sequences in the sample, under 10% are singletons; the top ten hold roughly 3.5%. Sequencing input: whole blood. These receptors were taken from an adult who was a healthcare worker with PCR-confirmed SARS-CoV-2 infection or an uninfected control (not recorded which).

In this sample, this clonotype turned up a few times. The chain has TRBV2 and TRBJ1-3; D remains ambiguous. The CDR3 runs 12 residues. The germline V gene encodes CDR1 SNHLY and CDR2 FYNNEI. The V end was cut by 1 base, the J end by 6 bases, with 4 bases between. CDR3 loop: CASSEGENTIYF. The CDR3 DNA is TGTGCCAGCAGTGAAGGGGAAAACACCATATATTTT.

This clonotype has a count of ten or more. The V gene is TRBV28, the J gene TRBJ2-7; the D is unclear. The CDR3 runs 13 residues. Germline V gene sequence: CDR1 MDHEN, CDR2 SYDVKM. V lost 8 bases, J lost 5 bases, and 16 bases lay in between. This chain's CDR3 is CASGPVVPNEQYF. The CDR3 DNA reads as TGTGCCAGCGGGCCGGTAGTACCTAACGAGCAGTACTTC.

This clonotype was picked up a small number of times. This rearrangement joins TRBV5-4 to TRBJ2-3; TRBD2 matches at 14 bases. CDR1 SGHNT and CDR2 YYREEE come from the germline V gene (reference sequence). The junction had 3 bases not matched to a gene; V was cut back by 3 bases and J by 3 bases. This CDR3 spans 16 amino acids. The CDR3 coding sequence is TGTGCCAGCAGCTCCGGGACTAGCGGGAGAACAGATACGCAGTATTTT. This codes for CASSSGTSGRTDTQYF.

This clonotype was seen more than once but under ten times. CDR3 region: CASTQGRVNEKLFF. Here the CDR3 DNA reads TGTGCCAGCACCCAAGGCAGGGTTAATGAAAAACTGTTTTTT. The V gene is TRBV7-9, the J gene TRBJ1-4; tentative D call: TRBD1 (5 bases). V was clipped by 7 bases and J by 4 bases, with 13 bases between them. Germline CDR1 and CDR2: SEHNR and FQNEAQ (reference sequence). This CDR3 has 14 amino acids. Full variable domain (missing parts from reference TRBV7-9 and TRBJ1-4): DTGVSQNPRHKITKRGQNVTFRCDPISEHNRLYWYRQTLGQGPEFLTYFQNEAQLEKSRLLSDRFSAERPKGSFSTLEIQRTEQGDSAMYLCASTQGRVNEKLFFGSGTQLSVL.

This clonotype was detected ten times or more. The CDR3 loop is CASNPDLDAEAFF. For the CDR3, the DNA is TGTGCCAGCAACCCCGACCTGGACGCTGAAGCTTTCTTT. This chain connects TRBV11-1 to TRBJ1-1; D is unclear. Trimming pared 7 bases from V and 6 bases from J, leaving 15 bases between. The germline CDR1 and CDR2 sequences are SGHAT and FQDESV (reference sequence). CDR3 length equals 13 residues.

CDR3 sequence reads: CASSRGGIYEQYF. CDR3 in DNA: TGTGCCAGCAGCAGAGGGGGCATCTACGAGCAGTACTTC. This rearrangement joins TRBV5-4 to TRBJ2-7; TRBD1 agrees at 7 bases. V lost 4 bases and J lost 3; bases outside the gene matches: 4. This CDR3 contains 13 residues. Germline V gene data show CDR1 as SGHNT and CDR2 as YYREEE (reference sequence). Full variable domain (remainder filled in from reference TRBV5-4 and TRBJ2-7): ETGVTQSPTHLIKTRGQQVTLRCSSQSGHNTVSWYQQALGQGPQFIFQYYREEENGRGNFPPRFSGLQFPNYSSELNVNALELDDSALYLCASSRGGIYEQYFGPGTRLTVT.

This clonotype was seen a handful of times. V gene TRBV20-1 combines with J gene TRBJ2-7; 9 nucleotides align to TRBD1. The CDR3 is made up of 15 amino acids. V shed 4 bases and J 1 base; nucleotides not matched to a gene: 8. CDR1 is DFQATT, CDR2 SNEGSKA, per germline (reference sequence). The CDR3 is CSATPRTGVSYEQYF. CDR3 bases: TGCAGTGCTACGCCGAGGACAGGGGTTTCCTACGAGCAGTACTTC.

The V call is TRBV18, the J call TRBJ2-3, with D possibly TRBD2 on 5 matching bases. The length of the CDR3 is 15 residues. From germline, CDR1 is KGHSH and CDR2 LQKENI. Between the trimmed V and J ends, which lost 3 bases and 1 base, there was a span of 11 bases. CDR3 sequence (DNA): TGTGCCAGCTCACCCGGACTTACAGGCACAGATACGCAGTATTTT. Its translation: CASSPGLTGTDTQYF. Supplemented by reference TRBV18 and TRBJ2-3, the full variable domain reads NAGVMQNPRHLVRRRGQEARLRCSPMKGHSHVYWYRQLPEEGLKFMVYLQKENIIDESGMPKERFSAEFPKEGPSILRIQQVVRGDSAAYFCASSPGLTGTDTQYFGPGTRLTVL.

The V and J genes are TRBV7-6 and TRBJ2-7, with TRBD1 matching 10 bases. With 4 bases clipped from V and 2 bases from J, the junction kept 11 bases outside the gene matches. CDR1 SGHVS and CDR2 FNYEAQ come from the germline V gene. This CDR3 has 17 residues. For the CDR3, the DNA is TGTGCCAGCAGCTCGGGTGCCGGGACAGGGGATACCTACGAGCAGTACTTC. It translates to CASSSGAGTGDTYEQYF.

The chain combines TRBV7-9 with TRBJ2-3; 8 nucleotides match TRBD1. CDR1 is SEHNR and CDR2 is FQNEAQ in the germline V gene (reference sequence). V was clipped by 3 bases and J by 2 bases; unmatched bases: 1. The CDR3 runs 14 residues. The CDR3: CASSLTGVTDTQYF. In DNA form, the CDR3 reads TGTGCCAGCAGCTTGACAGGGGTCACAGATACGCAGTATTTT.

Only a few counts were recorded for this clonotype. V and J are TRBV10-1 and TRBJ1-3, with D perhaps matching TRBD1 (6 bases). This CDR3 contains 15 residues. V dropped 3 bases and J dropped 0 bases, with 9 bases sitting between them. Germline loops: CDR1 WNHNN, CDR2 SYGVQD (reference sequence). The chain's CDR3 is CASSDARGSGNTIYF. The CDR3 nucleotides read TGCGCCAGCAGTGATGCCAGGGGCTCTGGAAACACCATATATTTT.

The J gene is TRBJ2-7, the V gene TRBV5-6; no clear D. V was cut by 4 bases and J by 7 bases, with 21 bases left in between. CDR1 and CDR2 from the germline V gene are SGHDT and YYEEEE. This CDR3 spans 15 amino acids. The CDR3 reads CASSAQPGPTQEQYF. The CDR3 DNA is TGTGCCAGCAGCGCACAACCGGGTCCCACGCAGGAGCAGTACTTC.

This clonotype was observed a few times. CDR3 residues: CASSLGPQETQYF. In nucleotides, the CDR3 is TGTGCCAGCAGCTTAGGGCCACAAGAGACCCAGTACTTC. The chain joins TRBV7-3 to TRBJ2-5; D uncertain. Trimming left V 2 bases short and J 2 bases short, with 6 bases between. This CDR3 is built from 13 residues. From germline, CDR1 is SGHTA and CDR2 FQGTGA.

This clonotype has a handful of counts. The V call is TRBV20-1, the J call TRBJ2-3; 13 positions match TRBD2. Germline V gives CDR1 DFQATT, CDR2 SNEGSKA (reference sequence). J lost 9 bases, V lost 4 bases, and 7 bases had no gene match. This CDR3 comprises 14 residues. In DNA, the CDR3 is TGCAGTGCTAAAACTAGCGGGAGGGCCGGGACGCAGTATTTT. This translates into CSAKTSGRAGTQYF.

CDR3 loop: CSVEDVSGANVLTF. The CDR3 DNA follows: TGCAGCGTTGAAGACGTCTCTGGGGCCAACGTCCTGACTTTC. The chain is built from TRBV29-1 and TRBJ2-6; D gene ambiguous. The germline CDR1 and CDR2 sequences are SQVTM and ANQGSEA. Deletions cut 0 bases from V and 0 bases from J, with 3 bases between. This CDR3 comprises 14 residues.

This clonotype was observed a handful of times. The chain recombines TRBV6-2 or TRBV6-3 with TRBJ2-5, with D maybe TRBD2 (6 bases). The V and J ends lost 7 bases and 5 bases respectively, with 11 bases between them. Germline CDR1 and CDR2: MNHEY and SVGEGT. The CDR3 length is 12 residues. Here the CDR3 reads CASTPGGETQYF. The CDR3 nucleotides are TGTGCCAGCACTCCCGGAGGGGAGACCCAGTACTTC.

This clonotype was seen ten or more times. The rearrangement joins TRBV7-2 to TRBJ2-1; maybe TRBD2 (5 bases). V was clipped by 4 bases and J by 0 bases, with 10 bases between them. The CDR3 is 15 amino acids. Germline CDR1 and CDR2: SGHTA and FQGNSA. The CDR3 region is CASSSLGSSYNEQFF. As DNA, the CDR3 is TGTGCCAGCAGCTCCCTAGGGAGCTCCTACAATGAGCAGTTCTTC.

This clonotype was detected ten times or more. This chain joins TRBV10-2 and TRBJ2-1; a possible D gene is TRBD2 (6 bases). Trimming cost V 1 base and J 5 bases, with 18 bases left between them. Germline-derived CDR1 and CDR2 are WSHSY and SAAADI. CDR3 length equals 17 residues. Here the CDR3 DNA reads TGCGCCAGCAGTGAGTGGGGAACCGGTAGCGGTGACAATGAGCAGTTCTTC. Protein: CASSEWGTGSGDNEQFF.

J is TRBJ2-7 and V is TRBV2; 11 nucleotides agree with TRBD2. The CDR3 extends over 15 amino acids. In germline, CDR1 is SNHLY, CDR2 FYNNEI. Trimming at V came to 3 bases and at J to 7 bases, leaving 8 bases not matched to a gene. This CDR3 reads CASSEVAGGPREQYF. The CDR3 nucleotides read TGTGCCAGCAGTGAGGTAGCGGGAGGGCCGAGGGAGCAGTACTTC.

V usage is TRBV7-3 and J usage is TRBJ2-2; D possibly corresponds to TRBD2 (6 bases). With 1 base removed from V and 2 bases from J, the gap between germline ends came to 11 bases. This CDR3 spans 16 amino acids. Germline CDR1 is SGHTA and CDR2 is FQGTGA. This CDR3 reads CASSLRGGTNTGELFF. The CDR3 DNA follows: TGTGCCAGCAGCTTAAGGGGCGGGACCAACACCGGGGAGCTGTTTTTT.

The table lists this clonotype with a few counts. This rearrangement joins TRBV18 to TRBJ1-1; D is undetermined. Germline CDR1 KGHSH, CDR2 LQKENI. This CDR3 has 14 amino acids. The V and J ends lost 5 bases and 8 bases respectively, with 18 bases between them. CDR3 coding DNA: TGTGCCAGCTCAATACTCTCCCGACGGGAGGAAGCTTTCTTT. This translates into CASSILSRREEAFF.

The V gene is TRBV7-2, the J gene TRBJ1-3, with D hard to call. CDR1 is SGHTA and CDR2 is FQGNSA in the germline V gene. Between the trimmed V and J ends, which lost 4 bases and 0 bases, there was a span of 13 bases. The CDR3 runs to 16 residues. The CDR3 DNA follows: TGTGCCAGCAGCTACCAAGTTTCGACCTCTGGAAACACCATATATTTT. Residues: CASSYQVSTSGNTIYF.